These T cell receptor beta chains were read from a single sample in a study of T cell responses to AZD1222 COVID-19 vaccine. Repertoires were generated with immunoSEQ multiplex PCR, while TCRdb's copy carries only in-frame clones and drops some. Among tens of thousands of clones, roughly 90% were seen once, and the ten largest hold over 1.1%. Sequences were derived from peripheral blood, sampled 28 days after the second AZD1222 dose. Receptors were obtained from an adult who received the AZD1222 COVID-19 vaccine. CDR3s include the opening cysteine and the closing phenylalanine or tryptophan. The order of the fields is V gene, CDR3 protein.

v_gene: TRBV9
CDR3aa: CASSPTTVGSTEAFF

v_gene: TRBV27
CDR3aa: CASSLRPWEREGYTF

v_gene: TRBV11-2
CDR3aa: CASSLDQESPLHF

v_gene: TRBV6-5
CDR3aa: CASRRDSKGEQYF

v_gene: TRBV5-4
CDR3aa: CASSLSQGPDTNYGYTF

v_gene: TRBV11-2
CDR3aa: CASSWSSGAQETQYF

v_gene: TRBV7-2
CDR3aa: CASSFSGTSKNIQYF

v_gene: TRBV18
CDR3aa: CASSPGAETYEQYF

v_gene: TRBV3-1/TRBV3-2
CDR3aa: CASSRDRNSGNTIYF

v_gene: TRBV7-7
CDR3aa: CASSRGQGDFYEQYF

v_gene: TRBV7-2
CDR3aa: CASSLDRGSTEAFF

v_gene: TRBV24-1
CDR3aa: CATSGSGGRNTEAFF

v_gene: TRBV6-9
CDR3aa: CASSYGDRGHEQYF

v_gene: TRBV7-6
CDR3aa: CASSSSSAGGPRDTQYF

v_gene: TRBV3-1/TRBV3-2
CDR3aa: CASSLGDRNTDTQYF

v_gene: TRBV30
CDR3aa: CASEGNYGYTF

v_gene: TRBV3-1/TRBV3-2
CDR3aa: CASSQGRESGYTF

v_gene: TRBV4-3
CDR3aa: CASSQDSLGAGTPLHF

v_gene: TRBV7-3
CDR3aa: CASSLSGFGSPLHF

v_gene: TRBV12-5
CDR3aa: CASGPGRGRNTEAFF

v_gene: TRBV4-3
CDR3aa: CASSQGSDYEQYF

v_gene: TRBV5-1
CDR3aa: CASSSGSATGELFF

v_gene: TRBV23-1
CDR3aa: CASSPRDSYEQYF

v_gene: TRBV9
CDR3aa: CASSVEGSSGGAYNEQFF

v_gene: TRBV9
CDR3aa: CASSVGGDGYTF

v_gene: TRBV7-9
CDR3aa: CASRVGTERGYGYTF

v_gene: TRBV7-9
CDR3aa: CASSFGRGTNTEAFF

v_gene: TRBV7-2
CDR3aa: CASSLTWDTQYF

v_gene: TRBV14
CDR3aa: CASSQSPAYEQYF

v_gene: TRBV7-2
CDR3aa: CASSTGGAEWEKLFF

v_gene: TRBV6-1
CDR3aa: CASSEPFRLAGDLGTQYF

v_gene: TRBV6-4
CDR3aa: CASSDSKVATYEQYF

v_gene: TRBV5-5
CDR3aa: CASSLGQGAGANVLTF

v_gene: TRBV28
CDR3aa: CASRQGPVEPLHF

v_gene: TRBV5-1
CDR3aa: CASSFAGTGLTYNEQFF

v_gene: TRBV28
CDR3aa: CASRPPGQGGHEQFF

v_gene: TRBV18
CDR3aa: CASSPRGTDEKLFF

v_gene: TRBV7-9
CDR3aa: CASSPGTGFYGYTF

v_gene: TRBV30
CDR3aa: CACLPAGTGYFLNTGELFF

v_gene: TRBV19
CDR3aa: CASSFHRSEGYTF

v_gene: TRBV5-6
CDR3aa: CASRSGTQETQYF

v_gene: TRBV7-8
CDR3aa: CASSARVGGEKLFF

v_gene: TRBV19
CDR3aa: CASGGGGATGELFF

v_gene: TRBV4-1
CDR3aa: CASSQGLGAGNQPQHF

v_gene: TRBV6-5
CDR3aa: CASSSNGQPQHF

v_gene: TRBV9
CDR3aa: CASSLLDRGGTGELFF

v_gene: TRBV7-9
CDR3aa: CASKRLGTGLEAFF

v_gene: TRBV10-3
CDR3aa: CAISPLTGNSEAFF

v_gene: TRBV3-1/TRBV3-2
CDR3aa: CASSQGGGAAYEQYF

v_gene: TRBV7-9
CDR3aa: CASSVRQGDEQFF